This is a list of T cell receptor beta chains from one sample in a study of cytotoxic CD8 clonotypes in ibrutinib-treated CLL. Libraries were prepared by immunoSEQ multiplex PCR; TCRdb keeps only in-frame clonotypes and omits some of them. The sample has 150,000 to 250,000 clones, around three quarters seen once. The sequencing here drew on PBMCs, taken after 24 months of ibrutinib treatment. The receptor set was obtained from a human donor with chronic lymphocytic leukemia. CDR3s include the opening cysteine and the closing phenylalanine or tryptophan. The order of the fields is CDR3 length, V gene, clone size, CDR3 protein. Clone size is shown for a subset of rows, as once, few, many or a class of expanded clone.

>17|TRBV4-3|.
CASSQEIAGVSTDTQYF
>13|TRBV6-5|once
CASSWRVGYEQYF
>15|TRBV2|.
CASSGTSGRVNEQFF
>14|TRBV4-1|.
CASSQEHRVSGYTF
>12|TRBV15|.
CATSEGVREQYF
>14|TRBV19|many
CASSTTSRQETQYF
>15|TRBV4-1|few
CASSKMGKNTGELFF
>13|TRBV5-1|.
CASGMGGGGSYTF
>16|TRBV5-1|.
CASSFRTGGMTYEQYF
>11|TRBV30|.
CAWSVPGEQYF
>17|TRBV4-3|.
CASSQRGGRESTDTQYF
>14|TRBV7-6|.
CASSRTSGMGEQYF
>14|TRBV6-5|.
CASGRGQGTDTQYF
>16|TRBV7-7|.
CASSLVWGRVNEKLFF
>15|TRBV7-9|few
CASSLDFGPSGELFF
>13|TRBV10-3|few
CATLGNPTETQYF
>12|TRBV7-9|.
CASSARQVEAFF
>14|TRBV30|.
CAWSYGGQDTEAFF
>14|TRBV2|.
CASKMDRGTDTQYF
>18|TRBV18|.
CASSPRSLQGTSGNTIYF
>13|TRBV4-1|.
CASSQDLSLEAFF
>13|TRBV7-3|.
CASHPTGSGEQFF
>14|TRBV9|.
CASSVTSPGDTQYF
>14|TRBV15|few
CATSRGVGNYGYTF
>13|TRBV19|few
CASSIRRTYEQYF
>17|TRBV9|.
CASSVTRWPSAYNEQFF
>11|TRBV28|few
CASRENNEQFF
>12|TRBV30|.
CAWTSGPRVQYF
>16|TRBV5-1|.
CASSLGFGTEQETQYF
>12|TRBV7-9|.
CASSSTVNEQFF
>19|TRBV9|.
CASSYGQGATGGRWDTQYF
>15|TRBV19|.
CASRPGTGKTYEQYF
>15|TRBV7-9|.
CASSHQTGGNTEAFF
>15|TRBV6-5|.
CASSYSGMLSYEQYF
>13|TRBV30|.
CAWSVEANYGYTF
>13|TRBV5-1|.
CASSLGQPYGYTF
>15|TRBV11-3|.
CASSLDSTMNTEAFF
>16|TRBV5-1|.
CASSLSRGRMNTEAFF
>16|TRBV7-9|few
CASSLGTGAGANVLTF
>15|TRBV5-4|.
CASSGSGLANNEQFF
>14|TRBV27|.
CATTVGLNTGELFF
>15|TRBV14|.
CASSLLAGVSYEQFF
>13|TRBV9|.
CASSGGLNTEAFF
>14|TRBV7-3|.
CASSLSRVTDTQYF
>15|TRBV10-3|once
CAISESATGGYGYTF
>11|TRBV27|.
CASSSGNTIYF
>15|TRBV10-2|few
CASSGRDGGTYEQYF
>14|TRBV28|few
CASSNSILERRQYF
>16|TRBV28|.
CASRNGQVGYTDTQYF
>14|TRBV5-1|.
CASSFRRADYGYTF
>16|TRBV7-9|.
CASSFTLGLAGYEQYF
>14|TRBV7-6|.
CASSPVGSGQPQHF
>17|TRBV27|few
CASRVTGGSSGANVLTF
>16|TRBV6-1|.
CASSGTLSGPYNEQFF
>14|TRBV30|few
CAHHTGLPRTEAFF
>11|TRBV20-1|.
CSAATAYEQYF